The 28 T cell receptor beta chains below come from one sample, sequenced in a study of T cells after yellow fever vaccination. TCRdb reprocessed the 5' RACE reads via MiXCR and lists one record per CDR3 protein. The table has about 170,000 distinct CDR3 sequences, 8% to 13% seen once. The sample in question was CD8+ T cells sorted from PBMCs, obtained 15 days after the yellow fever booster vaccination. These receptors all stem from a young man who received the YFV17D yellow fever vaccine.

The CDR3 nucleotides read TGCGCCAGCAGCCAATACATAGCGGGGACTAGCGTGACAGATACGCAGTATTTT. Amino acid sequence: CASSQYIAGTSVTDTQYF. The rearrangement uses TRBV4-3 and TRBJ2-3; TRBD2 matches at 10 bases. The ends lost 2 bases at V and 3 bases at J; junction bases unmatched: 11. Per the germline V gene, CDR1 is LGHNA and CDR2 is YSLEER. This CDR3 has 18 residues.

CDR3 in amino acids: CASSSVGRETQYF. For the CDR3, the DNA is TGTGCCAGCAGTTCGGTGGGAAGAGAGACCCAGTACTTC. The chain carries TRBV27 and TRBJ2-5; no firm D call. The CDR3 sequence is 13 residues long. Trimming took 4 bases from V and 4 from J, leaving 10 bases between them. The germline V gene has CDR1 MNHEY and CDR2 SMNVEV (reference sequence).

The chain recombines TRBV5-1 with TRBJ2-3, with 14 bases matching TRBD2. J lost 6 bases, V lost 1 base, and 7 bases had no gene match. Germline values: CDR1 SGHRS, CDR2 YFSETQ. CDR3 length equals 17 residues. DNA of the CDR3: TGCGCCAGCAGCTTGACCGGGACTAGCGGGGGTTTGGATACGCAGTATTTT. It yields the protein CASSLTGTSGGLDTQYF.

The table lists this clonotype with a few counts. The V gene is TRBV12-3 or TRBV12-4, the J gene TRBJ1-2; a weak D match, TRBD1 (5 bases). Between the trimmed V and J ends, which lost 7 bases and 7 bases, there was a span of 13 bases. CDR3 length equals 12 residues. The CDR3 here is CASTVGALGYTF. The CDR3 region has the DNA TGTGCCAGCACCGTCGGGGCTCTTGGCTACACCTTC.

CDR3 loop: CASMISPGTEAFF. In DNA, the CDR3 is TGTGCCAGCATGATCTCCCCGGGGACTGAAGCTTTCTTT. The chain uses TRBV12-3 or TRBV12-4 and TRBJ1-1; no definite D call. The CDR3 runs to 13 residues. The ends were cut back, 7 bases at V and 5 bases at J, with 14 bases in the middle.

This clonotype has a handful of counts. This rearrangement joins TRBV12-3 or TRBV12-4 to TRBJ2-1; 7 bases fit TRBD2. There are 13 residues in the CDR3. With 5 bases clipped from V and 8 bases from J, the junction kept 6 bases outside the gene matches. For the CDR3, the DNA is TGTGCCAGCAGTGCGGGACTACGCGATGAGCAGTTCTTC. Amino acids: CASSAGLRDEQFF.

This rearrangement joins TRBV6-1 to TRBJ1-2; D is undetermined. CDR1 and CDR2 from the germline V gene are MNHNS and SASEGT. V was cut by 2 bases and J by 4 bases, with 8 bases left in between. The CDR3 is 13 residues long. The CDR3 DNA reads as TGTGCCAGCAGTGAATGGGTTATCTATGGCTACACCTTC. Its translation is CASSEWVIYGYTF.

The genes are TRBV20-1 and TRBJ1-6, with D uncertain. The V and J ends lost 3 bases and 6 bases respectively, with 12 bases between them. Germline CDR1 reads DFQATT; CDR2 reads SNEGSKA (reference sequence). The CDR3 is 14 residues long. CDR3 DNA: TGCAGTGCTAGGATCCCGACAATTAATTCACCCCTCCACTTT. Its protein is CSARIPTINSPLHF.

The V and J genes are TRBV2 and TRBJ1-5; 7 nucleotides line up with TRBD1. Losses at the gene ends were 8 bases for V and 0 bases for J; bases not matched to a gene: 16. The CDR3 is 18 residues long. Germline CDR1 SNHLY, CDR2 FYNNEI. The DNA of the CDR3 is TGTGCCAGCCGGGGAGACCCGACAGGGAGGTATAGCAATCAGCCCCAGCATTTT. Encoded protein: CASRGDPTGRYSNQPQHF.

The V call is TRBV12-3 or TRBV12-4, the J call TRBJ2-1, with 8 bases that match TRBD2. J was trimmed by 4 bases and V by 7 bases; bases with no gene match: 9. This CDR3 is built from 15 residues. The CDR3 sequence is CASTPGGGPYNEQFF. CDR3 nucleotide sequence: TGTGCCAGCACCCCGGGGGGGGGGCCTTACAATGAGCAGTTCTTC.

This clonotype was detected only a few times. The genes are TRBV5-5 and TRBJ2-2; weak D call: TRBD1 (6 bases). CDR1 SGHKS and CDR2 YYEKEE come from the germline V gene (reference sequence). The germline V and J ends were trimmed by 1 base and 2 bases, with 12 bases remaining between them. The CDR3 runs 16 residues. CDR3 residues: CASSLWSGDNTGELFF. In DNA form, the CDR3 reads TGTGCCAGCAGCTTGTGGTCAGGGGACAACACCGGGGAGCTGTTTTTT.

In this sample, this clonotype turned up many times. The chain has TRBV20-1 and TRBJ2-3, with 7 bases aligning to TRBD2. The CDR3 is 13 residues long. Germline values: CDR1 DFQATT, CDR2 SNEGSKA (reference sequence). The V gene end was trimmed by 0 bases and the J gene end by 5 bases; junction bases not matched to a gene: 2. Here the CDR3 DNA reads TGCAGTGCTAGAGAAGCTAGCGGAGATACGCAGTATTTT. It yields the protein CSAREASGDTQYF.

A few counts support this clonotype. V and J are TRBV5-5 and TRBJ2-3; 8 nucleotides agree with TRBD1. CDR1 is SGHKS and CDR2 is YYEKEE in the germline V gene (reference sequence). The trim removed 4 bases at V and 0 bases at J, leaving 7 bases unmatched. The CDR3 has 16 amino acids. In DNA form, the CDR3 reads TGTGCCAGCAGCCAAGTAACAGGGGGTAGCACAGATACGCAGTATTTT. This sequence encodes CASSQVTGGSTDTQYF.

Only a few counts were recorded for this clonotype. The chain has TRBV10-3 and TRBJ2-7; 7 bases agree with TRBD1. This CDR3 is built from 14 residues. Looked up from germline, CDR1 is ENHRY and CDR2 is SYGVKD. Losses at the gene ends were 0 bases for V and 4 bases for J; bases not matched to a gene: 3. Here the CDR3 reads CAISESDRVYEQYF. CDR3 sequence (DNA): TGTGCCATCAGTGAGTCTGACAGGGTTTACGAGCAGTACTTC.

This clonotype has a handful of counts. The V gene is TRBV7-2, the J gene TRBJ2-5; 9 bases fit TRBD2. From germline, CDR1 is SGHTA and CDR2 FQGNSA. The CDR3 consists of 15 residues. With 3 bases clipped from V and 5 bases from J, the junction kept 7 bases outside the gene matches. As DNA, the CDR3 is TGTGCCAGCAGCTTGGCGGGGGGGACGTGGGAGACCCAGTACTTC. Translated, it gives CASSLAGGTWETQYF.

This clonotype appeared many times. V usage is TRBV7-9 and J usage is TRBJ2-4, with D unclear. Trimming pared 1 base from V and 3 bases from J, leaving 13 bases between. The germline V gene encodes CDR1 SEHNR and CDR2 FQNEAQ (reference sequence). This CDR3 is built from 16 residues. The CDR3, as DNA: TGTGCCAGCAGCTTAGGGGCCGCCTTTGACAAAAACATTCAGTACTTC. It yields the protein CASSLGAAFDKNIQYF.

V is TRBV12-5 and J is TRBJ2-3; no definite D call. This CDR3 has 19 residues. V was pared by 0 bases and J by 3 bases, with 22 bases between. Germline V lookup: CDR1 LGHNT, CDR2 FRNRAP. The CDR3 protein is CASGLVLLSRRSGTDTQYF. Here the CDR3 DNA reads TGTGCTAGTGGTTTGGTACTTCTGAGTCGGCGGAGTGGGACAGATACGCAGTATTTT.

This clonotype occurred a few times. The chain uses TRBV20-1 and TRBJ1-1; D not resolved. The V end was cut by 4 bases, the J end by 3 bases, with 12 bases between. CDR1 DFQATT and CDR2 SNEGSKA come from the germline V gene (reference sequence). The CDR3 runs 13 residues. The CDR3 DNA follows: TGCAGTGCTAAGCTCCGGCAGGACACTGAAGCTTTCTTT. It codes for CSAKLRQDTEAFF.

This clonotype has more than one count but fewer than ten. This chain's CDR3 is CASTPRPSTEAFF. CDR3 sequence (DNA): TGTGCCAGCACCCCCCGACCCTCGACTGAAGCTTTCTTT. The rearrangement joins TRBV12-3 or TRBV12-4 to TRBJ1-1; D gene ambiguous. V lost 7 bases and J 5 bases, leaving 14 bases between the germline ends. This CDR3 has 13 amino acids.

This clonotype was counted only a few times. The CDR3: CASSLAELGSGGELFF. CDR3 bases: TGTGCCAGCAGCTTAGCCGAACTGGGGTCGGGCGGGGAGCTGTTTTTT. The chain uses TRBV7-2 and TRBJ2-2, with D unresolved. Trimming took 0 bases from V and 7 from J, leaving 15 bases between them. Germline V gene lookup returns CDR1 SGHTA and CDR2 FQGNSA. The CDR3 is 16 residues long.

This clonotype has at least ten counts. The chain carries TRBV10-3 and TRBJ2-5, with D perhaps assigned TRBD1 or TRBD2 (5 bases each). The V end lost 0 bases, the J end lost 5 bases, and 16 bases lay between the germline ends. This CDR3 region has 16 residues. Germline V lookup: CDR1 ENHRY, CDR2 SYGVKD. CDR3 loop: CAISESWITGPETQYF. CDR3 sequence (DNA): TGTGCCATCAGTGAGTCGTGGATTACGGGGCCGGAGACCCAGTACTTC.

The chain carries TRBV6-5 and TRBJ2-1; the D is unclear. The CDR3 totals 12 residues. Trimming removed 6 bases at V and 9 bases at J, with 12 bases between. CDR1 and CDR2 from the germline V gene are MNHEY and SVGAGI. The CDR3 nucleotides are TGTGCCAGCAGAAATAGCCAGGCTGAGCAGTTCTTC. It codes for CASRNSQAEQFF.

The chain employs TRBV7-8 and TRBJ2-5; D possibly corresponds to TRBD2 (5 bases). V gave up 2 bases and J gave up 1 base, with 8 bases separating them. The CDR3 consists of 14 residues. Per germline, CDR1 SGHVS and CDR2 FQNEAQ. The CDR3 region has the DNA TGTGCCAGCAGCTTACGGGGTTTCCAAGAGACCCAGTACTTC. Protein product: CASSLRGFQETQYF.

This clonotype was detected a few times. The V and J genes are TRBV4-1 and TRBJ2-7, with D uncertain. Germline CDR1 reads MGHRA; CDR2 reads YSYEKL. Trimming pared 2 bases from V and 1 base from J, leaving 9 bases between. There are 14 residues in the CDR3. CDR3 protein: CASSQQIKSYEQYF. The CDR3 bases are TGCGCCAGCAGCCAACAGATAAAGTCCTACGAGCAGTACTTC.

This clonotype was seen a handful of times. The chain is built from TRBV11-2 and TRBJ2-7; TRBD1 agrees at 8 bases. In germline, CDR1 is SGHAT, CDR2 FQNNGV. The CDR3 runs to 15 residues. Germline trimming cut 5 bases from V and 2 bases from J; bases unmatched to any gene: 8. Here the CDR3 DNA reads TGTGCCAGCAGCAAGGCCGGGACAGGCCCCTACGAGCAGTACTTC. It translates to CASSKAGTGPYEQYF.

The sample holds many counts of this clonotype. The V gene is TRBV5-5, the J gene TRBJ2-1; unclear D gene. The germline V gene has CDR1 SGHKS and CDR2 YYEKEE (reference sequence). This CDR3 has 11 residues. Trimming cost V 1 base and J 8 bases, with 4 bases left between them. CDR3 loop: CASSLPDEQFF. In DNA form, the CDR3 reads TGTGCCAGCAGCTTGCCGGATGAGCAGTTCTTC.

V and J are TRBV12-3 or TRBV12-4 and TRBJ2-1; 8 bases agree with TRBD2. V lost 3 bases and J lost 9; bases outside the gene matches: 10. The CDR3 extends over 15 amino acids. CDR3 residues: CASSFLGLAGGEQFF. CDR3 DNA: TGTGCCAGCAGTTTCTTAGGGCTAGCGGGTGGTGAGCAGTTCTTC.

This clonotype was seen at least ten times. The chain combines TRBV10-3 with TRBJ1-1; D gene uncertain. V lost 7 bases and J 4 bases, leaving 13 bases between the germline ends. CDR3 length: 13 amino acids. CDR1 ENHRY and CDR2 SYGVKD come from the germline V gene. The DNA for the CDR3 is TGTGCCATCATTCAGGAGGGAGGCACTGAAGCTTTCTTT. This codes for CAIIQEGGTEAFF.